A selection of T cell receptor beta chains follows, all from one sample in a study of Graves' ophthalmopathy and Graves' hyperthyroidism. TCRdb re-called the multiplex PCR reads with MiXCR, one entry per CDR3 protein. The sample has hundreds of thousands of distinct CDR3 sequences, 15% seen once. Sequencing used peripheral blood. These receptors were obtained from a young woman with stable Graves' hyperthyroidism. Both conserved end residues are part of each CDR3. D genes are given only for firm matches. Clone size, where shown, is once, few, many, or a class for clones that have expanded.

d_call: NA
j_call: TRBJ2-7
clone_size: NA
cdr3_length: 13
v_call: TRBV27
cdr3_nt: TGTGCCAGCAGTTTAACAACAGGTTCCGAGCAGTACTTC
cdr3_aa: CASSLTTGSEQYF

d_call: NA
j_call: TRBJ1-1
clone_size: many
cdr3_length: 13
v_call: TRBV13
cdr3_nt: TGTGCCAGCAGCTTCTCCAAGAACACTGAAGCTTTCTTT
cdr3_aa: CASSFSKNTEAFF

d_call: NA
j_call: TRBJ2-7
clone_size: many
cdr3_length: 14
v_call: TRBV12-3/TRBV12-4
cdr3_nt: TGTGCCAGCAGCCCGGCCCCGGAGTTGTACGAGCAGTACTTC
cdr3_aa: CASSPAPELYEQYF

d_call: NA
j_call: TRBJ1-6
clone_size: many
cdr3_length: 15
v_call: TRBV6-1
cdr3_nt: TGTGCCAGCAGACATACGGAGGGCGGGCATTCACCCCTCCACTTT
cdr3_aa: CASRHTEGGHSPLHF

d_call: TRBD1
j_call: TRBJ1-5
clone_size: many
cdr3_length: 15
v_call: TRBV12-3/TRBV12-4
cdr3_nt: TGTGCCAGCAGTTCCCGGGACAGGAGATTCCAGCCCCAGCATTTT
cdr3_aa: CASSSRDRRFQPQHF

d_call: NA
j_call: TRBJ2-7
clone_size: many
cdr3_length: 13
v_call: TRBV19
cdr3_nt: TGTGCCACCAGGCTCAGAGGAGAACTCGAGCAGTACTTC
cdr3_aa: CATRLRGELEQYF

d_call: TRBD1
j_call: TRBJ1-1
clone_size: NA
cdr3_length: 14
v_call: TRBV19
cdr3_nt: TGTGCCAGTAGTTCCCCCGGTGCAGGGGGTGAAGCTTGCTTT
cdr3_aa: CASSSPGAGGEACF

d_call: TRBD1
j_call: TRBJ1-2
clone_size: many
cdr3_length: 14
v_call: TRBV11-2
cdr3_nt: TGTGCCAGCAGCCATTTGGCACAGGGGAGAGGCTACACCTTC
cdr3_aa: CASSHLAQGRGYTF

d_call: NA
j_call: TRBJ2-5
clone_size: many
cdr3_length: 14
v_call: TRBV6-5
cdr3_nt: TGTGCCAGCAGTTACTGGCTAGAGGGAGAGACCCAGTACTTC
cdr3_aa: CASSYWLEGETQYF

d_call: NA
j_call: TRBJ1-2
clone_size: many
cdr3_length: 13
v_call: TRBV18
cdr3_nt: TGTGCCAGCTCACCAAAAGGGGTCTATGGCTACACCTTC
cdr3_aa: CASSPKGVYGYTF

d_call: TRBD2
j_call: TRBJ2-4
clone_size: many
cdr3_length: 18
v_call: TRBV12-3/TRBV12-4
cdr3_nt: TGTGCCAGCAGTCCATGGACTAGCGGGGGGTGGACCAAAAACATTCAGTACTTC
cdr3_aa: CASSPWTSGGWTKNIQYF

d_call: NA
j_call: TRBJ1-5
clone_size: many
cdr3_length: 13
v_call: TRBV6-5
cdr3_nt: TGTGCCAGCAGTCACCGGGAAAATCAGCCCCAGCATTTT
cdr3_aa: CASSHRENQPQHF

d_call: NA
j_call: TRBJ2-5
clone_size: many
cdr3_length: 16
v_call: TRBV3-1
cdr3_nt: TGTGCCAGCAGCCAAGGCGGGACGCCCGGACAAGAGACCCAGTACTTC
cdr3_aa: CASSQGGTPGQETQYF

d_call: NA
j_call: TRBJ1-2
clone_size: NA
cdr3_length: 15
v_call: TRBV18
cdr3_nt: TGTGCCAGCTCTCGGGGCCAGGCCGACCTCTATGGCTACACCTTC
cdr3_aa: CASSRGQADLYGYTF

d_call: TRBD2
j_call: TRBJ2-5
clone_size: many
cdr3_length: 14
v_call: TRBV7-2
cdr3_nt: TGTGCCAGCAGCAAAGTAGCGGGGGTAGAGACCCAGTACTTC
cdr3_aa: CASSKVAGVETQYF

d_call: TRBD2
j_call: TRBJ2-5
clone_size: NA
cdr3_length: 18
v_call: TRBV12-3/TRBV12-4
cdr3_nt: TGTGCCAGCGCGGGACCGGGACTAGCGGTTCCTCAGGGAGAGACCCAGTACTTC
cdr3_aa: CASAGPGLAVPQGETQYF

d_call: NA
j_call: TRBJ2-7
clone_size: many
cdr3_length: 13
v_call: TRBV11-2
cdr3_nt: TGTGCCAGCAGCTTCTCGGACAGCTACGAGCAGTACTTC
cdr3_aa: CASSFSDSYEQYF

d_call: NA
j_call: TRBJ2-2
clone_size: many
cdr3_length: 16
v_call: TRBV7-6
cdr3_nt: TGTGCCAGCAGCTCCGAAAGACAGACCCCCACCGGGGAGCTGTTTTTT
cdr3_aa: CASSSERQTPTGELFF

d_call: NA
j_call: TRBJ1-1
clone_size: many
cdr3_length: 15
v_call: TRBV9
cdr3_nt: TGTGCCAGCAGCGTAGATGGCAGGGGGAACACTGAAGCTTTCTTT
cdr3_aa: CASSVDGRGNTEAFF

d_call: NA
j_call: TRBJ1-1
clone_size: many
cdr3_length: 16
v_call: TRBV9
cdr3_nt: TGTGCCAGCAGCGCCCGGGACCGACCGACGAACACTGAAGCTTTCTTT
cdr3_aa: CASSARDRPTNTEAFF

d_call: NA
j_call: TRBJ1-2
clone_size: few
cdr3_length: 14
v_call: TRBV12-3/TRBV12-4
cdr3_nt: TGTGCCAGCAGTCCCCCGATAGGGTACTATGGTTACACCTTC
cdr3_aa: CASSPPIGYYGYTF

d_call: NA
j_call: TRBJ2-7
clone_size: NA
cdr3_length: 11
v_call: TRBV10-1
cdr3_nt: TGCGCCAGCAGTGAGGGCGAGGAGCAGTACTTC
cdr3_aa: CASSEGEEQYF

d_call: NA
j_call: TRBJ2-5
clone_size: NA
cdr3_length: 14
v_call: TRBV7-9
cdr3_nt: TGTGCCAGCAGCTTAGCGTACGGTTCAGAGACCCAGTACTTC
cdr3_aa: CASSLAYGSETQYF

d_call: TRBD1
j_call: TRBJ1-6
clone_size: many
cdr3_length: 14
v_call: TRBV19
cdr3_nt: TGTGCCAGTAAATACAGGGGTAGCAATTCACCCCTCCACTTT
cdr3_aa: CASKYRGSNSPLHF

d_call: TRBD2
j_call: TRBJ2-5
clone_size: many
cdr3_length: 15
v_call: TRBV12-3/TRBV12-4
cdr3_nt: TGTGCCAGCAGTTTCAGTAGCGGGGGGGCAGAGACCCAGTACTTC
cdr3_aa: CASSFSSGGAETQYF

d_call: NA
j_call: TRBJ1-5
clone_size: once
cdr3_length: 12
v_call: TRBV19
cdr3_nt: TGTGCCACCGTAGACGGAAATCAGCCCCAGCATTTT
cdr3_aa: CATVDGNQPQHF

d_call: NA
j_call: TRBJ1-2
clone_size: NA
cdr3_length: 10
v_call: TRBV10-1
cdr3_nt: TGCGCCAGGAAGTATTATGGCTACACCTTC
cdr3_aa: CARKYYGYTF

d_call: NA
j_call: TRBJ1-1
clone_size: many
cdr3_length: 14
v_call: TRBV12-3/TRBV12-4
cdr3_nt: TGTGCCAGCAGTTTGGGTCAGGGGTTGGCTGAAGCTTTCTTT
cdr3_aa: CASSLGQGLAEAFF

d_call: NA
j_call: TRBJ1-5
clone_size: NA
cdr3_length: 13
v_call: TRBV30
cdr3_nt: TGTGCCTGGAGTGGACAGGAGAATCAGCCCCAGCATTTT
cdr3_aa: CAWSGQENQPQHF

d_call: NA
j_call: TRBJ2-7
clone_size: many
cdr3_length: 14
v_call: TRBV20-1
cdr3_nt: TGCAGTGCGGCTACCGGGACCCCCACTTACGAGCAGTACTTC
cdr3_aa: CSAATGTPTYEQYF

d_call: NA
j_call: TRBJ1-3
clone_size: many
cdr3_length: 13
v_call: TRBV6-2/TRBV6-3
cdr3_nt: TGTGCCAGCAGTTACTCGCGAGGAAACACCATATATTTT
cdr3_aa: CASSYSRGNTIYF

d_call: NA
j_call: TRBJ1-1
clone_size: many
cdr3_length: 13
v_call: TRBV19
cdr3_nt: TGTGCCAGTACCCCCCGGCTTAGAACTGAAGCTTTCTTT
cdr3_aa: CASTPRLRTEAFF

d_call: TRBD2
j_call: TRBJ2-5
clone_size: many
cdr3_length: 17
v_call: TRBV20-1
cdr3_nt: TGCAGTGCAACCCATGCCAGGAGTAGCGGGGGAAAAGAGACCCAGTACTTC
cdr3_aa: CSATHARSSGGKETQYF

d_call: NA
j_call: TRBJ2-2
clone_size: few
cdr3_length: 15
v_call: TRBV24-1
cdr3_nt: TGTGCCACCCGGGACACTAAAGGAGGAACCGGGGAGCTGTTTTTT
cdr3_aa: CATRDTKGGTGELFF

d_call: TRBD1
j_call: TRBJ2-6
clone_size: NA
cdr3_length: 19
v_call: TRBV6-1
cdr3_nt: TGTGCCAGCAGTGAAAACAGTCTGACAGGGGCCAGTGGGGCCAACGTCCTGACTTTC
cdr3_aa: CASSENSLTGASGANVLTF

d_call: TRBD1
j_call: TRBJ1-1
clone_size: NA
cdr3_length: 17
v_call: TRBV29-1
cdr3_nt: TGCAGCGCCACCCTCTTAATTCGGGACAGGGGGCTCCCTGAAGCTTTCTTT
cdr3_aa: CSATLLIRDRGLPEAFF

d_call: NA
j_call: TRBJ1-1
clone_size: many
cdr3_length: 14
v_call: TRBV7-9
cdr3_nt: TGTGCCAGCAGCTTAGGCACCAAGAACACTGAAGCTTTCTTT
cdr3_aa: CASSLGTKNTEAFF